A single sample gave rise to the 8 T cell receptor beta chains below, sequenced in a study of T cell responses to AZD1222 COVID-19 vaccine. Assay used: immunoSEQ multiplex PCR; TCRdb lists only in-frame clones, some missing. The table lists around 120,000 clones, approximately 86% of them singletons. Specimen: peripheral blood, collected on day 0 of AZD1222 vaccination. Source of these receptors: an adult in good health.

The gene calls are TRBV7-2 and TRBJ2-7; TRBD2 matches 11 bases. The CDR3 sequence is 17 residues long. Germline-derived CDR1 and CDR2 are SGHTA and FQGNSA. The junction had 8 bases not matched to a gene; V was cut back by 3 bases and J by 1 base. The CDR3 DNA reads TGTGCCAGCAGCTTGGTCGCCGGGACTAGCGGATCCTACGAGCAGTACTTC. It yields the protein CASSLVAGTSGSYEQYF.

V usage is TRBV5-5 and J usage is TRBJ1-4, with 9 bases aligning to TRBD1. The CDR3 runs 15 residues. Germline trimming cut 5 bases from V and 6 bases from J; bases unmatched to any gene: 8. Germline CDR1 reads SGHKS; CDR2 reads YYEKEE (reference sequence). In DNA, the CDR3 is TGTGCCAGCAGTTTAACAGGGGGCGGGTATGAAAAACTGTTTTTT. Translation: CASSLTGGGYEKLFF.

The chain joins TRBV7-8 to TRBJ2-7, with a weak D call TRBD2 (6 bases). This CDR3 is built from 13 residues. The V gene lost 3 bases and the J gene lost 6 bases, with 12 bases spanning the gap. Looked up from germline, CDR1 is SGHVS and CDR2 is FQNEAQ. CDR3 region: CASSLYQGGEQYF. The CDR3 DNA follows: TGTGCCAGCAGCTTGTACCAGGGAGGCGAGCAGTACTTC.

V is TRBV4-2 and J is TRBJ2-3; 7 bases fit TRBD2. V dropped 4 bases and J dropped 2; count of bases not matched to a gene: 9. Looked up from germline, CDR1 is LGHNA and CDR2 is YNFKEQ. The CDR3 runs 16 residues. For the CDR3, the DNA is TGTGCCAGCAGCCTCTCGGGGGGAACCTACACAGATACGCAGTATTTT. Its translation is CASSLSGGTYTDTQYF.

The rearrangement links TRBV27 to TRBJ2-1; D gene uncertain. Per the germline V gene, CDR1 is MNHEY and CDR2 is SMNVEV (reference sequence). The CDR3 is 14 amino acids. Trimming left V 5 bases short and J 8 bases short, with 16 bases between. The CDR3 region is CASSRARIIDEQFF. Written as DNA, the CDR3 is TGTGCCAGCAGTAGGGCTAGGATTATCGATGAGCAGTTCTTC.

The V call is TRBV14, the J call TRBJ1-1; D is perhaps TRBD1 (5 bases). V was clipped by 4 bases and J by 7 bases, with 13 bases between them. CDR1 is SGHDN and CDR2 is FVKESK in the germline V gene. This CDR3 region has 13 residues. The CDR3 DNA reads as TGTGCCAGCAGCCCCTTCGGGGCCGGTGAAGCTTTCTTT. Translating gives CASSPFGAGEAFF.

The CDR3 DNA is TGTGCCAGCAGCTCGACAGGAGGGTATCAGCCCCAGCATTTT. Translated: CASSSTGGYQPQHF. The chain has TRBV7-9 and TRBJ1-5; TRBD1 might be the D (6 bases). The germline V gene encodes CDR1 SEHNR and CDR2 FQNEAQ (reference sequence). The CDR3 sequence is 14 residues long. Trimming stripped 4 bases from V and 5 bases from J, with 12 bases between.

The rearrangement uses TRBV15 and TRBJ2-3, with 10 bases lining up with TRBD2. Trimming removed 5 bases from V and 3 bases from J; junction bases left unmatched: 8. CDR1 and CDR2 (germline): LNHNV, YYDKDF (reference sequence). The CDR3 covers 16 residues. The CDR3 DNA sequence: TGTGCCACCAGCGCCCCTAGCGGGGGTTCTACAGATACGCAGTATTTT. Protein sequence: CATSAPSGGSTDTQYF.